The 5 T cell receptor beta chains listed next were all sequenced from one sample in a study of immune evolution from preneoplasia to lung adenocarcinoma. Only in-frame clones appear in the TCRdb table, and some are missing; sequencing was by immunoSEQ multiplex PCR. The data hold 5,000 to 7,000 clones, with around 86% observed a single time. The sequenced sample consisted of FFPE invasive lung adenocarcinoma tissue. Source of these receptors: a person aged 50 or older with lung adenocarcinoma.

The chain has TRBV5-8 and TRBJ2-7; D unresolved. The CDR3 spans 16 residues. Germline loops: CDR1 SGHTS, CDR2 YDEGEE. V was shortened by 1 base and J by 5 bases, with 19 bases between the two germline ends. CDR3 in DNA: TGTGCCAGCAGCTTGTGGTTTATCGAGATAGCTAACGAGCAGTACTTC. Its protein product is CASSLWFIEIANEQYF.

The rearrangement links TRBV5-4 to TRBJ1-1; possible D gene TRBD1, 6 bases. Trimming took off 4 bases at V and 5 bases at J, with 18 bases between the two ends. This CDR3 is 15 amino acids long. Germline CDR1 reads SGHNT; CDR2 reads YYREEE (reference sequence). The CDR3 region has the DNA TGTGCCAGCAGCGACCTGACAGGTTGGGAGACTGAAGCTTTCTTT. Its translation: CASSDLTGWETEAFF.

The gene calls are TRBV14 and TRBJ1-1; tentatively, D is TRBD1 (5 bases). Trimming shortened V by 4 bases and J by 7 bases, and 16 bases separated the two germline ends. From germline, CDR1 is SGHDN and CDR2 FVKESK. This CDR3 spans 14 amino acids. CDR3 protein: CASSRNRDAFEAFF. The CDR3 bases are TGTGCCAGCAGCCGAAACCGGGACGCCTTTGAAGCTTTCTTT.

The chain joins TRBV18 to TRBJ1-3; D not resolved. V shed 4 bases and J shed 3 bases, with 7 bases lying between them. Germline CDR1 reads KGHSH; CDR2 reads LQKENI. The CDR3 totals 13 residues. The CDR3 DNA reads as TGTGCCAGCTCACGAGAGGATGGAAACACCATATATTTT. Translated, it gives CASSREDGNTIYF.

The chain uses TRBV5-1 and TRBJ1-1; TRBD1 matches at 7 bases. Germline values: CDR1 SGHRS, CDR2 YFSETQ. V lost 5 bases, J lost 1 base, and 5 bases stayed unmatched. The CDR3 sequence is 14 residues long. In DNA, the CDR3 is TGCGCCAGCAGACGGGACAGTGAGAACACTGAAGCTTTCTTT. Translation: CASRRDSENTEAFF.